Shown below are 22 T cell receptor beta chains from a single sample sequenced in a study of response to subunit inactivated influenza vaccine. One entry per CDR3 protein results from TCRdb running MiXCR on the RT-PCR reads. The table shows almost 600,000 distinct CDR3 sequences, with less than 15% occurring only once. Sequenced here: PBMCs from blood, sampled 11 to 12 days after vaccination. These receptors originate from a man aged 50 to 60 who received an inactivated influenza vaccine.

This clonotype was picked up a small number of times. The junction shows a germline mismatch at one end, possibly a read error. The chain joins TRBV7-7 to TRBJ2-2, with D perhaps matching TRBD1 (6 bases). The CDR3 loop spans 15 amino acids. CDR1 and CDR2 from the germline V gene are SSHAT and FNYEAQ (reference sequence). CDR3 coding DNA: TGTGCTAGCAGCGCAACCCCCCAGGGGAACGGGGAGCTGTTTTTT. Residues: CASSATPQGNGELFF. The full variable domain, with the rest looked up from reference TRBV7-7 and TRBJ2-2, is GAGVSQSPRYKVTKRGQDVTLRCDPISSHATLYWYQQALGQGPEFLTYFNYEAQPDKSGLPSDRFSAERPEGSISTLTIQRTEQRDSAMYRCASSATPQGNGELFFGEGSRLTVL.

This clonotype showed up just a few times. The chain combines TRBV12-3 or TRBV12-4 with TRBJ2-7; TRBD2 matches 14 bases. This CDR3 is built from 17 residues. Trimming took 3 bases from V and 2 from J; bases not matched to a gene: 6. DNA for the CDR3: TGTGCCAGCAGTTTTGGGACTAGCGGGGGCCTCCCCTACGAGCAGTACTTC. The encoded protein is CASSFGTSGGLPYEQYF.

This clonotype was observed a few times. The gene calls are TRBV12-3 or TRBV12-4 and TRBJ1-6, with a tentative D call TRBD1 (5 bases). The V end was cut by 1 base, the J end by 9 bases, with 10 bases between. The CDR3 has 14 amino acids. The CDR3 bases are TGTGCCAGCAGTTTAGTGTACGGGGGTTCACCCCTCCACTTT. This translates into CASSLVYGGSPLHF.

In its sample, this clonotype was seen a few times. The CDR3 DNA is TGCGCCAGCAGCACCTGGGGGGATTACAATGAGCAGTTCTTC. It translates to CASSTWGDYNEQFF. The chain uses TRBV5-1 and TRBJ2-1; D is possibly TRBD2 (6 bases). V lost 4 bases and J lost 4, with 12 bases in between. CDR3 size: 14 residues. Germline V gene data show CDR1 as SGHRS and CDR2 as YFSETQ. Combining the CDR3 with reference TRBV5-1 and TRBJ2-1 gives the whole variable domain KAGVTQTPRYLIKTRGQQVTLSCSPISGHRSVSWYQQTPGQGLQFLFEYFSETQRNKGNFPGRFSGRQFSNSRSEMNVSTLELGDSALYLCASSTWGDYNEQFFGPGTRLTVL.

This clonotype came up many times. DNA of the CDR3: TGTGCCAGCAGCCAGACTAGCGGACTCTGGGATACGCAGTATTTT. This translates into CASSQTSGLWDTQYF. J is TRBJ2-3 and V is TRBV14; 9 bases map to TRBD2. After removal of 3 bases from V and 6 bases from J, the junction contained 7 bases not matched to a gene. This CDR3 is built from 15 residues. Germline loops: CDR1 SGHDN, CDR2 FVKESK.

In its sample, this clonotype was seen many times. The genes are TRBV15 and TRBJ2-3; 7 bases line up with TRBD1. Unmatched junction bases numbered 5, after V lost 2 bases and J lost 0 bases. The CDR3 is made up of 16 amino acids. Germline V gene sequence: CDR1 LNHNV, CDR2 YYDKDF (reference sequence). CDR3 coding DNA: TGTGCCACCAGCAGAAGACAGGGCCCGAGCACAGATACGCAGTATTTT. Translating gives CATSRRQGPSTDTQYF.

The chain uses TRBV12-3 or TRBV12-4 and TRBJ2-7; D perhaps matches TRBD2 (6 bases). This CDR3 contains 13 residues. V was pared by 3 bases and J by 6 bases, with 12 bases between. CDR3 nucleotide sequence: TGTGCCAGCAGTTTCCATCTGGGAGGCGAGCAGTACTTC. Translated, it gives CASSFHLGGEQYF.

The chain combines TRBV9 with TRBJ2-2; 9 bases map to TRBD1. The germline CDR1 and CDR2 sequences are SGDLS and YYNGEE. CDR3 length equals 19 residues. The V and J ends lost 3 bases and 4 bases, in that order; junction bases with no gene match: 16. The CDR3 DNA reads TGTGCCAGCAGCGGCCGCGAGTGGGACAGGGTACCTTTCACCGGGGAGCTGTTTTTT. Protein product: CASSGREWDRVPFTGELFF.

This clonotype was seen a few times. This sequence joins TRBV29-1 and TRBJ2-3; no reliable D call. V shed 5 bases and J shed 2 bases, with 17 bases lying between them. The germline CDR1 and CDR2 sequences are SQVTM and ANQGSEA. The CDR3 sequence is 15 residues long. The CDR3 DNA sequence: TGCAGCGTTCTGGGTGGGGTGTCCAACACAGATACGCAGTATTTT. Its translation is CSVLGGVSNTDTQYF.

The J gene is TRBJ2-1, the V gene TRBV5-5; D uncertain. Trimming removed 0 bases from V and 7 bases from J, with 14 bases in between. Germline-derived CDR1 and CDR2 are SGHKS and YYEKEE (reference sequence). The length of the CDR3 is 15 residues. As DNA, the CDR3 is TGTGCCAGCAGCTTGGGACAAAACATCCGAAATGAGCAGTTCTTC. This encodes CASSLGQNIRNEQFF.

This chain uses TRBV11-2 with TRBJ2-3, with 11 nucleotides matching TRBD2. CDR3 size: 18 residues. CDR1 is SGHAT and CDR2 is FQNNGV in the germline V gene. V shed 3 bases and J 2 bases; nucleotides not matched to a gene: 10. This CDR3 is CASSFVTSGGPTTDTQYF. The CDR3, as DNA: TGTGCCAGCAGCTTCGTCACTAGCGGGGGCCCGACCACAGATACGCAGTATTTT.

This clonotype was seen only a few times. The V call is TRBV19, the J call TRBJ2-7; D may be TRBD1 or TRBD2 (5 bases each). Germline values: CDR1 LNHDA, CDR2 SQIVND (reference sequence). V was trimmed by 10 bases and J by 1 base, leaving 17 bases between them. The CDR3 consists of 14 residues. Written as DNA, the CDR3 is TGTGCCACCCCAACCCGGGACGGATCCTACGAGCAGTACTTC. Its translation is CATPTRDGSYEQYF.

This clonotype was seen repeatedly, ten times or more. The V gene is TRBV11-2, the J gene TRBJ2-1; D is tentatively TRBD1 or TRBD2 (5 bases each). The V end lost 3 bases, the J end lost 8 bases, and 11 bases lay between the germline ends. The CDR3 spans 13 residues. Germline CDR1 and CDR2: SGHAT and FQNNGV. CDR3 loop: CASSLAGADEQFF. As DNA, the CDR3 is TGTGCCAGCAGCTTGGCCGGGGCGGATGAGCAGTTCTTC.

At least ten counts were recorded for this clonotype. The chain uses TRBV14 and TRBJ2-1, with 9 positions matching TRBD2. Germline V gene sequence: CDR1 SGHDN, CDR2 FVKESK. Unmatched junction bases numbered 9, after V lost 0 bases and J lost 9 bases. The CDR3 runs 16 residues. The CDR3 nucleotides read TGTGCCAGCAGCCAAGATTCGATAGCGGGAGACATTGAGCAGTTCTTC. Protein product: CASSQDSIAGDIEQFF. The whole variable domain, remainder taken from reference TRBV14 and TRBJ2-1, is EAGVTQFPSHSVIEKGQTVTLRCDPISGHDNLYWYRRVMGKEIKFLLHFVKESKQDESGMPNNRFLAERTGGTYSTLKVQPAELEDSGVYFCASSQDSIAGDIEQFFGPGTRLTVL.

V and J are TRBV29-1 and TRBJ2-3; 12 bases map to TRBD2. With V trimmed by 1 base and J by 4 bases, 9 bases remained unmatched. The CDR3 has 17 amino acids. In germline, CDR1 is SQVTM, CDR2 ANQGSEA. The CDR3 DNA follows: TGCAGCGTTGAAGGTCTACTAGCGGGGGGACATCCAGATACGCAGTATTTT. This translates into CSVEGLLAGGHPDTQYF.

The genes are TRBV4-1 and TRBJ2-7; perhaps TRBD2 as D (6 bases). This CDR3 has 15 residues. Deletions cut 0 bases from V and 2 bases from J, with 11 bases between. Looked up from germline, CDR1 is MGHRA and CDR2 is YSYEKL. CDR3 sequence (DNA): TGCGCCAGCAGCCAAGAATCTAGCGCAGCCTACGAGCAGTACTTC. This encodes CASSQESSAAYEQYF.

The rearrangement uses TRBV29-1 and TRBJ2-1; weak D call: TRBD1 (5 bases). The CDR3 is 12 amino acids. Trimming stripped 7 bases from V and 2 bases from J, with 9 bases between. CDR1 SQVTM and CDR2 ANQGSEA come from the germline V gene. The CDR3 DNA reads as TGCAGCGCAGGGTACACCTACAATGAGCAGTTCTTC. It is translated as CSAGYTYNEQFF.

The V gene is TRBV4-1, the J gene TRBJ1-4, with 7 bases identical to TRBD1. This CDR3 has 13 amino acids. V dropped 4 bases and J dropped 7; count of bases not matched to a gene: 3. Per germline, CDR1 MGHRA and CDR2 YSYEKL. The CDR3 bases are TGCGCCAGCAGCCGACAGGGTGTTGAAAAACTGTTTTTT. Translation gives CASSRQGVEKLFF.

This clonotype was picked up many times. CDR3 nucleotides: TGTGCCAGCAGCTTAGGAGCGGCCACAGATACGCAGTATTTT. Translating gives CASSLGAATDTQYF. This chain joins TRBV5-6 and TRBJ2-3, with a weak D call TRBD2 (5 bases). The CDR3 runs 14 residues. Looked up from germline, CDR1 is SGHDT and CDR2 is YYEEEE. Trimming took off 2 bases at V and 2 bases at J, with 9 bases between the two ends. The full variable domain, completed using reference TRBV5-6 and TRBJ2-3, is DAGVTQSPTHLIKTRGQQVTLRCSPKSGHDTVSWYQQALGQGPQFIFQYYEEEERQRGNFPDRFSGHQFPNYSSELNVNALLLGDSALYLCASSLGAATDTQYFGPGTRLTVL.

In its sample, this clonotype was seen many times. V gene TRBV10-3 combines with J gene TRBJ2-7; 8 bases line up with TRBD1. The CDR3 loop spans 15 amino acids. V lost 6 bases, J lost 3 bases, and 10 bases stayed unmatched. The germline CDR1 and CDR2 sequences are ENHRY and SYGVKD. As DNA, the CDR3 is TGTGCCATCAGGACAGGGGACAGGCCCAACTACGAGCAGTACTTC. Amino acids: CAIRTGDRPNYEQYF.

The chain couples TRBV19 to TRBJ1-5, with no clear D. The V gene's germline CDR1 is LNHDA and CDR2 SQIVND (reference sequence). CDR3 length equals 16 residues. V was clipped by 4 bases and J by 0 bases, with 13 bases between them. The CDR3 DNA reads as TGTGCCAGTAGTAGAAATGACGGTCATAGCAATCAGCCCCAGCATTTT. Protein product: CASSRNDGHSNQPQHF.

The CDR3 protein is CASFPLVRNTEAFF. The CDR3 DNA reads as TGTGCCAGCTTCCCGCTGGTACGGAACACTGAAGCTTTCTTT. The V call is TRBV6-1, the J call TRBJ1-1; D is ambiguous. V was shortened by 8 bases and J by 1 base, with 14 bases between the two germline ends. Germline lookup yields CDR1 MNHNS and CDR2 SASEGT. The CDR3 has 14 amino acids.